This TCR beta chain was profiled in a study of T-cell reconstitution after alpha-beta-depleted transplantation in children. The authors prepared the TCRbeta library with unique molecular identifiers. TCRdb passed the PCR reads through MiXCR, listing each CDR3 protein once. The sample lists approximately 520,000 distinct CDR3 sequences; approximately 32% were seen once. Sequenced material: PBMCs from the stem cell graft donor, taken from the stem cell graft. This TCR derives from a human donor who donated a stem cell graft to a child with aplastic anemia.

The CDR3: CATQSTGVSTEAFF. The CDR3, as DNA: TGTGCCACACAATCGACAGGGGTTTCCACTGAAGCTTTCTTT. This chain uses TRBV24-1 with TRBJ1-1, with 8 bases aligning to TRBD1. The CDR3 runs 14 residues. Germline V gene sequence: CDR1 KGHDR, CDR2 SFDVKD. V was pared by 10 bases and J by 4 bases, with 10 bases of the junction left unmatched.